One T cell receptor (beta chain) is described in this entry. Its antigen target is currently unknown. Base-call qualities are not available, and no considerably larger clone is one nucleotide away. This entry comes from a study of T cell responses to AZD1222 COVID-19 vaccine (dated by TCRdb to the early 2020s). With respect to the entire study: AZD1222 recipients whose second dose came at about 4 weeks and those whose second dose came at about 12 weeks were combined into one group, since spike-specific TCR depth and breadth did not differ between the two schedules. TCR sequencing was performed for fewer than 250 trial participants, of whom some 200 were given two doses of AZD1222 and around 25 were given two doses of MenACWY control vaccine. Trial participants were enrolled by age into subgroups of 18-55, 56-69 and 70-plus years, and about 150, 27 and 61 TCR-sequenced participants, respectively, were included in these subgroups. Overall study results and their limits: The whole spike protein was spanned by vaccine-associated CD4 TCRs, and dominant responses were seen in regions 160-218 and 743-854. No day 14 peak-response samples were available, so repertoires were characterized only after the peak T cell response. Conclusions about previously exposed vaccinees are limited, since just five to seven AZD1222 recipients were seropositive for SARS-CoV-2 at baseline. Nearly half of unique spike-specific TCRs reportedly recognized epitopes outside regions mutated in the B.1.351 and B.1.1.7 variants. After two AZD1222 doses, spike-specific TCR breadth and depth were significantly higher than at day 0 and than in MenACWY recipients. The 56-69-year group was small, and its depth increase did not reach significance, likely because of low power. Most participants were white British and females outnumbered males, and the authors suggested that clonal diversity may have been underestimated.

The CDR3, cysteine through phenylalanine, is 14 amino acids long. CDR3 DNA only is kept here, 42 bases in frame from base 1. Trimming takes 6 bases from V and 4 bases from J, and the germline ends sit 14 bases apart. Per the germline V gene, SNHLY is the CDR1 and FYNNEI is the CDR2. The CDR3 regions of human TCRbeta chains were analyzed by immunosequencing. The authors processed their data as follows. Repertoire TCRs were matched against a reference library of SARS-CoV-2-specific TCRs generated with the MIRA antigen-specificity platform. Breadth was defined as the fraction of unique TCRs that were SARS-CoV-2-associated, and depth was defined as the fraction of total T cells that were SARS-CoV-2-associated. Each spike-specific TCR was assigned to its reactive spike region and to a CD4 or CD8 class using the MIRA data. Log10-transformed breadth and depth values were compared by one-way ANOVA with Sidak's multiple comparisons tests. Drawn from immuneACCESS, this table holds only the in-frame rearrangements with V and J called that TCRdb kept. Clones are partly lost; checked studies trace under half to an unresolved V gene and leave the rest unexplained. V, J and clone size reflect that table, while D and trimming were determined from the DNA. This sample comprises about 140,000 clones, 80% to 95% of them detected only once. The ten top clones hold about 3.8% of the sample.

Per the publication, the time point label means: baseline before first vaccination. Samples from vaccinated people were obtained from the UK trials COV001 and COV002, which included a single-blind randomized controlled phase 2/3 trial of AZD1222 (ChAdOx1 nCoV-19) in healthy adults. For TCRbeta chain sequencing, PBMC samples were collected from trial participants at day 0 and at day 28 after the second dose. The clonotype comes from an adult in good health. The chain uses TRBV2 and TRBJ2-3, and TRBD1 may be the D gene, going by 6 matching bases. The sample in question was peripheral blood, obtained on day 0 of AZD1222 vaccination. The CDR3 in this case is CASSTGPPPDTQYF. The nucleotides read TGTGCCAGCAGCACAGGGCCCCCGCCAGATACGCAGTATTTT.